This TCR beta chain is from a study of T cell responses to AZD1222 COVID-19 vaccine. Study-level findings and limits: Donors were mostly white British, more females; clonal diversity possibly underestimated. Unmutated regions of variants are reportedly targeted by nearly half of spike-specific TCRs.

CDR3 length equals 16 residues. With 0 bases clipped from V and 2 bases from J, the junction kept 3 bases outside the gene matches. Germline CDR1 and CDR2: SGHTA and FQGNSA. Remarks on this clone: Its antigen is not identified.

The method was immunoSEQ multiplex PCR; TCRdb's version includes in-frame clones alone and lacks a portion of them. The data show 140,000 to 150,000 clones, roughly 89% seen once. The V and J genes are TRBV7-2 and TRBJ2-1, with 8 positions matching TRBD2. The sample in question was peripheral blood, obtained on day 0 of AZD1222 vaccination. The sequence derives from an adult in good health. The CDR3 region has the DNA TGTGCCAGCAGCTTAGCGCGGGGGGCCGCCTACAATGAGCAGTTCTTC. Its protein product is CASSLARGAAYNEQFF.